Shown below are 6 T cell receptor beta chains from a single sample sequenced in a study of CD8 T cells in Susac syndrome. It was with random hexamers that roughly 0.45 to 1 ug RNA was reverse transcribed. Each CDR3 protein gets one entry after TCRdb re-called the immunoSEQ multiplex PCR reads with MiXCR. Among 100,000 to 150,000 distinct CDR3 sequences listed, 85% to 95% were seen once. Specimen: CD8+ T cells from PBMCs. Receptor source: a human donor with Susac syndrome.

As to this clonotype: At one boundary the junction diverges from the germline segment, which might be a read error. The chain recombines TRBV4-1 with TRBJ2-7; 10 bases align to TRBD1. The CDR3 runs to 16 residues. Germline V CDR1 and CDR2: MGHRA, YSYEKL. In DNA, the CDR3 is TGCGCCAGCAGCCATGTGTTGACAGGGGGCTCCAACGAGCAGTACTTC. This sequence encodes CASSHVLTGGSNEQYF.

V gene TRBV2 combines with J gene TRBJ1-2; 7 bases match TRBD1. The CDR3 runs to 12 residues. The junction had 2 bases not matched to a gene; V was cut back by 7 bases and J by 3 bases. The germline V gene has CDR1 SNHLY and CDR2 FYNNEI. The chain's CDR3 is CASIGTDYGYTF. DNA for the CDR3: TGTGCCAGCATAGGGACAGACTATGGCTACACCTTC.

This clonotype was seen a single time. The V call is TRBV6-2 or TRBV6-3, the J call TRBJ2-7; 9 nucleotides align to TRBD2. The J segment lost 3 bases and the V segment lost 4 bases, leaving 13 bases of the junction unmatched. CDR3 length: 17 amino acids. Germline CDR1 MNHEY, CDR2 SVGEGT. DNA of the CDR3: TGTGCCAGCAGTTCGCGAAACTCGACTAGCGGATACTACGAGCAGTACTTC. This sequence encodes CASSSRNSTSGYYEQYF.

The chain joins TRBV7-6 to TRBJ2-7; D possibly corresponds to TRBD1 (5 bases). CDR3 length equals 13 residues. Germline values: CDR1 SGHVS, CDR2 FNYEAQ. Deletions cut 2 bases from V and 6 bases from J, with 11 bases between. CDR3 DNA sequence: TGTGCCAGCAGCTTATCCCAGGGCTCCGAGCAGTACTTC. Translated: CASSLSQGSEQYF.

The rearrangement uses TRBV12-5 and TRBJ2-7; D remains ambiguous. Between the trimmed V and J ends, which lost 0 bases and 4 bases, there was a span of 4 bases. Germline V lookup: CDR1 LGHNT, CDR2 FRNRAP. The CDR3 consists of 12 residues. The CDR3 DNA sequence: TGTGCTAGTGGTTTGGTGCCATACGAGCAGTACTTC. Translation: CASGLVPYEQYF. Together with reference TRBV12-5 and TRBJ2-7, the CDR3 gives the full variable domain: DARVTQTPRHKVTEMGQEVTMRCQPILGHNTVFWYRQTMMQGLELLAYFRNRAPLDDSGMPKDRFSAEMPDATLATLKIQPSEPRDSAVYFCASGLVPYEQYFGPGTRLTVT.

This rearrangement joins TRBV28 to TRBJ2-1; D not certain. The germline V gene has CDR1 MDHEN and CDR2 SYDVKM. Trimming stripped 2 bases from V and 8 bases from J, with 1 base between. The CDR3 spans 10 residues. The CDR3, as DNA: TGTGCCAGCAGTTTAGATGAGCAGTTCTTC. Amino acids: CASSLDEQFF.